The T cell receptor beta chain described here comes from a study of T cell repertoires in cytomegalovirus infection (dated by TCRdb to the late 2010s). Some background on the complete study: Donor HLA type was relevant to the analysis, as public TCR beta signatures indicated carriage of CMV infection together with the matching HLA type.

Here is what the overall study found, with its caveats: The ex vivo response was dominated by HLA-C-restricted CMV-specific TCR beta clonotypes, and the single most frequent clonotype in two of eight donors was supplied by these HLA-C-restricted clonotypes. Carriers of CMV infection plus the relevant HLA type were discriminated by the cumulative frequency of public TCR beta family members in the study cohort and in an independent roughly 400-donor cohort.

From the cysteine through the phenylalanine, the CDR3 covers 16 amino acids. The retained sequence is limited to the CDR3, 48 bases, with the frame set at the first base. Per the germline V gene, SGHDN is the CDR1 and FVKESK is the CDR2. V and J are trimmed by 0 bases and 2 bases, and the gene matches miss 4 bases of the junction. This clonotype has ten or more counts. Its antigen target is currently unknown. No much larger clonotype is one base removed from it; base qualities were not supplied. Sequencer: Illumina HiSeq 1500. The raw public data were reprocessed by TCRdb itself: fastp quality trimming at Q25, MiXCR clonotype calling, in-frame beta chains only. Rows merge per CDR3 protein into single entries with the most common DNA and genes. The sample yields approximately 500,000 distinct CDR3 sequences; about 15% were counted once. 20% to 30% of the sample goes to the ten largest clones.

The sample taken for sequencing was CD8+ T cells from PBMCs. Recombination connected TRBV14 to TRBJ2-7; TRBD1 lines up with 10 middle nucleotides. The receptor was derived from a human donor in good health (CMV status not recorded). Some clones in this sample may be carry-over from other donors' samples. The sequenced DNA is TGTGCCAGCAGCCAAGATCAGGGGACAGGGGCCTACGAGCAGTACTTC. This encodes CASSQDQGTGAYEQYF.